The present entry profiles one TCR beta chain with its context. Its antigen is as yet unknown. Possible read error: a much larger clone is one base away. This record comes from a study of Graves' ophthalmopathy and Graves' hyperthyroidism. Study-wide points: For separating ophthalmopathy from stable hyperthyroidism, a 13-signature model gave 85% to 90% sensitivity and 65% to 82% specificity.

Germline-derived CDR1 and CDR2 are DFQATT and SNEGSKA (reference sequence). The CDR3 has 13 residues. The sequenced template was RNA, covering the TCR beta CDR3 region. Second-round multiplex PCR followed a first-round RT-PCR using HTBI primers. TCRdb reanalysed the multiplex PCR reads using MiXCR and keeps one entry per CDR3 protein. The sample has roughly 230,000 distinct CDR3 sequences; around a fifth are singletons. Physicians reached a diagnosis by relying on clinical symptoms, serum thyroxine, TRAb, thyroid ultrasound and orbital computed tomography. As the starting material, roughly 9.8 ml of fresh peripheral blood yielded the PBMCs.

This TCR derives from a woman aged 45 to 65 with Graves' ophthalmopathy. Sequencing used peripheral blood. The V call is TRBV20-1, the J call TRBJ2-7; a weak D match, TRBD2 (5 bases). CDR3 region: CRARAGQRMEQYF. The CDR3 DNA is TGCAGGGCTAGAGCCGGCCAGCGGATGGAGCAGTACTTC.